Following are 15 T cell receptor beta chains from one sample sequenced in a study of T cells in Graves' hyperthyroidism and ophthalmopathy. RNA transcripts yielded amplified TCR beta CDR3 regions. In the first-round RT-PCR of the TCR CDR3, the HTBI primer set was used. TCRdb reprocessed the multiplex PCR reads with MiXCR, giving one entry per CDR3 protein. The sample holds roughly 350,000 distinct CDR3 sequences; around 15% are singletons and the top ten take approximately 35%. Sequenced input: blood. These receptors came from a woman between 35 and 50 years old with Graves' ophthalmopathy.

The V call is TRBV28, the J call TRBJ2-1, with D perhaps matching TRBD2 (5 bases). CDR1 is MDHEN and CDR2 is SYDVKM in the germline V gene. V was pared by 6 bases and J by 0 bases, with 18 bases between. The CDR3 length is 17 residues. Here the CDR3 DNA reads TGTGCCAGCAGCACTCGGACTCCACAGAGCTCCTACAATGAGCAGTTCTTC. Translation gives CASSTRTPQSSYNEQFF.

In nucleotides, the CDR3 is TGTGCCAGCAGCTTAGCGGGAGTGGGTGCCGGGGAGCTGTTTTTT. Protein: CASSLAGVGAGELFF. V usage is TRBV13 and J usage is TRBJ2-2; a possible D gene is TRBD2 (6 bases). The germline V and J ends were trimmed by 1 base and 6 bases, with 12 bases remaining between them. From germline, CDR1 is PRHDT and CDR2 FYEKMQ (reference sequence). This CDR3 comprises 15 residues. Filled out from reference TRBV13 and TRBJ2-2, the complete variable domain reads AAGVIQSPRHLIKEKRETATLKCYPIPRHDTVYWYQQGPGQDPQFLISFYEKMQSDKGSIPDRFSAQQFSDYHSELNMSSLELGDSALYFCASSLAGVGAGELFFGEGSRLTVL.

The rearrangement links TRBV24-1 to TRBJ2-1; D is possibly TRBD2 (6 bases). In germline, CDR1 is KGHDR, CDR2 SFDVKD. V was cut by 3 bases and J by 6 bases, with 17 bases left in between. The CDR3 totals 16 residues. Here the CDR3 reads CATSDTGTPSPNEQFF. The DNA of the CDR3 is TGTGCCACCAGTGATACCGGGACTCCCAGTCCCAATGAGCAGTTCTTC.

V is TRBV5-8 and J is TRBJ2-1, with D perhaps matching TRBD2 (6 bases). The V gene lost 0 bases and the J gene lost 0 bases, with 16 bases spanning the gap. CDR1 is SGHTS, CDR2 YDEGEE, per germline. The CDR3 is made up of 18 amino acids. The CDR3 reads CASSLDLARASSYNEQFF. The DNA for the CDR3 is TGTGCCAGCAGCTTGGACCTAGCGCGAGCCAGCTCCTACAATGAGCAGTTCTTC.

This clonotype was recorded many times. The V call is TRBV6-1, the J call TRBJ1-2, with 9 positions matching TRBD1. This CDR3 spans 14 amino acids. After removal of 6 bases from V and 2 bases from J, the junction contained 4 bases not matched to a gene. Per germline, CDR1 MNHNS and CDR2 SASEGT. CDR3 coding DNA: TGTGCCAGCAGCCGAGGACAGGGGAACTATGGCTACACCTTC. It codes for CASSRGQGNYGYTF.

This clonotype appeared many times. The chain combines TRBV6-1 with TRBJ1-1; maybe TRBD1 (5 bases). The V gene lost 6 bases and the J gene lost 5 bases, with 16 bases spanning the gap. The germline V gene encodes CDR1 MNHNS and CDR2 SASEGT. The CDR3 spans 14 residues. This chain's CDR3 is CASRRGEGRTEAFF. The CDR3 DNA reads as TGTGCCAGCAGGCGGGGGGAAGGGAGGACTGAAGCTTTCTTT.

The chain recombines TRBV28 with TRBJ1-5, with a tentative D call TRBD1 (5 bases). The CDR3 sequence is 16 residues long. The germline V gene has CDR1 MDHEN and CDR2 SYDVKM. Deletions cut 0 bases from V and 4 bases from J, with 13 bases between. The CDR3 DNA reads as TGTGCCAGCAGTTTATGGGGGGGACTTGGTAATCAGCCCCAGCATTTT. It codes for CASSLWGGLGNQPQHF.

This clonotype was found many times. The J gene is TRBJ2-2, the V gene TRBV12-5; the D gene could be TRBD1 or TRBD2 (6 bases each). CDR1 is LGHNT and CDR2 is FRNRAP in the germline V gene. The CDR3 runs 20 residues. V shed 0 bases and J shed 3 bases, with 23 bases lying between them. The CDR3 is CASGLVLGLEGGRYTGELFF. The CDR3 nucleotides are TGTGCTAGTGGTTTGGTACTGGGCTTGGAAGGGGGGCGATACACCGGGGAGCTGTTTTTT.

This clonotype was found many times. The CDR3 nucleotides are TGTGCCAGCAGCCAAGATCCGAACCAGCTAATCTACGAGCAGTACTTC. It translates to CASSQDPNQLIYEQYF. The chain recombines TRBV4-2 with TRBJ2-7; no clear D gene. There are 16 residues in the CDR3. Per the germline V gene, CDR1 is LGHNA and CDR2 is YNFKEQ. Between the trimmed V and J ends, which lost 0 bases and 3 bases, there was a span of 15 bases.

On this clonotype itself: A much larger clone lies one base from this, so it may be a read error. V usage is TRBV3-1 and J usage is TRBJ2-5; D not resolved. Germline V gives CDR1 LGHDT, CDR2 YNNKEL (reference sequence). Between the trimmed V and J ends, which lost 0 bases and 5 bases, there was a span of 4 bases. This CDR3 has 12 residues. The CDR3 region is CASSQDGETQYF. DNA of the CDR3: TGTGCCAGCAGCCAAGACGGTGAGACCCAGTACTTC.

DNA for the CDR3: TGTGCCAGCAGTTTGGACGGTGAAAGCTATGGCTACACCTTC. It yields the protein CASSLDGESYGYTF. V usage is TRBV12-3 or TRBV12-4 and J usage is TRBJ1-2; D gene unclear. The CDR3 consists of 14 residues. With 3 bases removed from V and 4 bases from J, the gap between germline ends came to 12 bases.

This clonotype was recorded a few times. The chain recombines TRBV7-8 with TRBJ2-1, with 9 bases that match TRBD2. J gave up 4 bases and V 5 bases, and 15 bases lay outside the gene matches. This CDR3 has 18 residues. Germline lookup yields CDR1 SGHVS and CDR2 FQNEAQ. The CDR3 here is CASSPLSSIAGEYNEQFF. The CDR3 DNA follows: TGTGCCAGCAGCCCCTTGTCGTCGATAGCGGGGGAATACAATGAGCAGTTCTTC.

The sample holds a few counts of this clonotype. The V gene is TRBV7-6, the J gene TRBJ1-4; D gene ambiguous. CDR3 size: 15 residues. V shed 1 base and J shed 2 bases, with 8 bases lying between them. Germline CDR1 reads SGHVS; CDR2 reads FNYEAQ. The CDR3 nucleotides are TGTGCCAGCAGCTTAGGGCCCACGACTAATGAAAAACTGTTTTTT. It translates to CASSLGPTTNEKLFF.

This clonotype was counted only a few times. The genes are TRBV2 and TRBJ2-1; 10 positions agree with TRBD1. Germline loops: CDR1 SNHLY, CDR2 FYNNEI. This CDR3 region has 16 residues. J lost 8 bases, V lost 5 bases, and 12 bases had no gene match. The CDR3, as DNA: TGTGCCAGCAGTCCCCCGGACAGGGGGATTTTGGATGAGCAGTTCTTC. Its translation: CASSPPDRGILDEQFF.

The gene calls are TRBV11-2 and TRBJ2-2; D tentatively reads TRBD1 or TRBD2 (5 bases each). CDR1 and CDR2 from the germline V gene are SGHAT and FQNNGV. The V and J ends lost 1 base and 5 bases respectively, with 14 bases between them. The CDR3 length is 16 residues. The CDR3 spells CASSLVFDRGTGELFF. The CDR3 nucleotides read TGTGCCAGCAGCTTAGTGTTCGACAGAGGGACCGGGGAGCTGTTTTTT.